This TCR beta chain was sequenced during a study of T-cell reconstitution after alpha-beta-depleted transplantation in children. Study-wide results and caveats: Among T cells one year after transplant, newly produced cells accounted for most counts and diversity. After transplant, high TCRbeta diversity at day 60 in some patients arose from surviving recipient T cells and thymic progenitors. Approximately two months post-transplant, alpha-beta T cells reportedly originated from several hundred expanded graft clones.

Worth noting for this clonotype: Its specificity is not known.

Trimming took 5 bases from V and 1 from J, leaving 9 bases between them. The length of the CDR3 is 14 residues. Unique molecular identifiers were used to barcode this TCRbeta library. TCRdb reprocessed the PCR reads via MiXCR and lists one record per CDR3 protein. In the table there are under 150,000 distinct CDR3 sequences, roughly 10% of which are singletons. The receptor comes from a girl less than two years old who had a stem cell transplant for combined immunodeficiency, so the T cells may come from the graft donor. Sequenced here: PBMCs, mostly from graft donor cells, sampled 180 days after TCRalphabeta/CD19-depleted stem cell transplant. The V call is TRBV12-3 or TRBV12-4, the J call TRBJ1-3, with D tentatively TRBD1 (5 bases). CDR3 protein: CASSIGGSGNTIYF. For the CDR3, the DNA is TGTGCCAGCAGTATCGGGGGTTCTGGAAACACCATATATTTT.